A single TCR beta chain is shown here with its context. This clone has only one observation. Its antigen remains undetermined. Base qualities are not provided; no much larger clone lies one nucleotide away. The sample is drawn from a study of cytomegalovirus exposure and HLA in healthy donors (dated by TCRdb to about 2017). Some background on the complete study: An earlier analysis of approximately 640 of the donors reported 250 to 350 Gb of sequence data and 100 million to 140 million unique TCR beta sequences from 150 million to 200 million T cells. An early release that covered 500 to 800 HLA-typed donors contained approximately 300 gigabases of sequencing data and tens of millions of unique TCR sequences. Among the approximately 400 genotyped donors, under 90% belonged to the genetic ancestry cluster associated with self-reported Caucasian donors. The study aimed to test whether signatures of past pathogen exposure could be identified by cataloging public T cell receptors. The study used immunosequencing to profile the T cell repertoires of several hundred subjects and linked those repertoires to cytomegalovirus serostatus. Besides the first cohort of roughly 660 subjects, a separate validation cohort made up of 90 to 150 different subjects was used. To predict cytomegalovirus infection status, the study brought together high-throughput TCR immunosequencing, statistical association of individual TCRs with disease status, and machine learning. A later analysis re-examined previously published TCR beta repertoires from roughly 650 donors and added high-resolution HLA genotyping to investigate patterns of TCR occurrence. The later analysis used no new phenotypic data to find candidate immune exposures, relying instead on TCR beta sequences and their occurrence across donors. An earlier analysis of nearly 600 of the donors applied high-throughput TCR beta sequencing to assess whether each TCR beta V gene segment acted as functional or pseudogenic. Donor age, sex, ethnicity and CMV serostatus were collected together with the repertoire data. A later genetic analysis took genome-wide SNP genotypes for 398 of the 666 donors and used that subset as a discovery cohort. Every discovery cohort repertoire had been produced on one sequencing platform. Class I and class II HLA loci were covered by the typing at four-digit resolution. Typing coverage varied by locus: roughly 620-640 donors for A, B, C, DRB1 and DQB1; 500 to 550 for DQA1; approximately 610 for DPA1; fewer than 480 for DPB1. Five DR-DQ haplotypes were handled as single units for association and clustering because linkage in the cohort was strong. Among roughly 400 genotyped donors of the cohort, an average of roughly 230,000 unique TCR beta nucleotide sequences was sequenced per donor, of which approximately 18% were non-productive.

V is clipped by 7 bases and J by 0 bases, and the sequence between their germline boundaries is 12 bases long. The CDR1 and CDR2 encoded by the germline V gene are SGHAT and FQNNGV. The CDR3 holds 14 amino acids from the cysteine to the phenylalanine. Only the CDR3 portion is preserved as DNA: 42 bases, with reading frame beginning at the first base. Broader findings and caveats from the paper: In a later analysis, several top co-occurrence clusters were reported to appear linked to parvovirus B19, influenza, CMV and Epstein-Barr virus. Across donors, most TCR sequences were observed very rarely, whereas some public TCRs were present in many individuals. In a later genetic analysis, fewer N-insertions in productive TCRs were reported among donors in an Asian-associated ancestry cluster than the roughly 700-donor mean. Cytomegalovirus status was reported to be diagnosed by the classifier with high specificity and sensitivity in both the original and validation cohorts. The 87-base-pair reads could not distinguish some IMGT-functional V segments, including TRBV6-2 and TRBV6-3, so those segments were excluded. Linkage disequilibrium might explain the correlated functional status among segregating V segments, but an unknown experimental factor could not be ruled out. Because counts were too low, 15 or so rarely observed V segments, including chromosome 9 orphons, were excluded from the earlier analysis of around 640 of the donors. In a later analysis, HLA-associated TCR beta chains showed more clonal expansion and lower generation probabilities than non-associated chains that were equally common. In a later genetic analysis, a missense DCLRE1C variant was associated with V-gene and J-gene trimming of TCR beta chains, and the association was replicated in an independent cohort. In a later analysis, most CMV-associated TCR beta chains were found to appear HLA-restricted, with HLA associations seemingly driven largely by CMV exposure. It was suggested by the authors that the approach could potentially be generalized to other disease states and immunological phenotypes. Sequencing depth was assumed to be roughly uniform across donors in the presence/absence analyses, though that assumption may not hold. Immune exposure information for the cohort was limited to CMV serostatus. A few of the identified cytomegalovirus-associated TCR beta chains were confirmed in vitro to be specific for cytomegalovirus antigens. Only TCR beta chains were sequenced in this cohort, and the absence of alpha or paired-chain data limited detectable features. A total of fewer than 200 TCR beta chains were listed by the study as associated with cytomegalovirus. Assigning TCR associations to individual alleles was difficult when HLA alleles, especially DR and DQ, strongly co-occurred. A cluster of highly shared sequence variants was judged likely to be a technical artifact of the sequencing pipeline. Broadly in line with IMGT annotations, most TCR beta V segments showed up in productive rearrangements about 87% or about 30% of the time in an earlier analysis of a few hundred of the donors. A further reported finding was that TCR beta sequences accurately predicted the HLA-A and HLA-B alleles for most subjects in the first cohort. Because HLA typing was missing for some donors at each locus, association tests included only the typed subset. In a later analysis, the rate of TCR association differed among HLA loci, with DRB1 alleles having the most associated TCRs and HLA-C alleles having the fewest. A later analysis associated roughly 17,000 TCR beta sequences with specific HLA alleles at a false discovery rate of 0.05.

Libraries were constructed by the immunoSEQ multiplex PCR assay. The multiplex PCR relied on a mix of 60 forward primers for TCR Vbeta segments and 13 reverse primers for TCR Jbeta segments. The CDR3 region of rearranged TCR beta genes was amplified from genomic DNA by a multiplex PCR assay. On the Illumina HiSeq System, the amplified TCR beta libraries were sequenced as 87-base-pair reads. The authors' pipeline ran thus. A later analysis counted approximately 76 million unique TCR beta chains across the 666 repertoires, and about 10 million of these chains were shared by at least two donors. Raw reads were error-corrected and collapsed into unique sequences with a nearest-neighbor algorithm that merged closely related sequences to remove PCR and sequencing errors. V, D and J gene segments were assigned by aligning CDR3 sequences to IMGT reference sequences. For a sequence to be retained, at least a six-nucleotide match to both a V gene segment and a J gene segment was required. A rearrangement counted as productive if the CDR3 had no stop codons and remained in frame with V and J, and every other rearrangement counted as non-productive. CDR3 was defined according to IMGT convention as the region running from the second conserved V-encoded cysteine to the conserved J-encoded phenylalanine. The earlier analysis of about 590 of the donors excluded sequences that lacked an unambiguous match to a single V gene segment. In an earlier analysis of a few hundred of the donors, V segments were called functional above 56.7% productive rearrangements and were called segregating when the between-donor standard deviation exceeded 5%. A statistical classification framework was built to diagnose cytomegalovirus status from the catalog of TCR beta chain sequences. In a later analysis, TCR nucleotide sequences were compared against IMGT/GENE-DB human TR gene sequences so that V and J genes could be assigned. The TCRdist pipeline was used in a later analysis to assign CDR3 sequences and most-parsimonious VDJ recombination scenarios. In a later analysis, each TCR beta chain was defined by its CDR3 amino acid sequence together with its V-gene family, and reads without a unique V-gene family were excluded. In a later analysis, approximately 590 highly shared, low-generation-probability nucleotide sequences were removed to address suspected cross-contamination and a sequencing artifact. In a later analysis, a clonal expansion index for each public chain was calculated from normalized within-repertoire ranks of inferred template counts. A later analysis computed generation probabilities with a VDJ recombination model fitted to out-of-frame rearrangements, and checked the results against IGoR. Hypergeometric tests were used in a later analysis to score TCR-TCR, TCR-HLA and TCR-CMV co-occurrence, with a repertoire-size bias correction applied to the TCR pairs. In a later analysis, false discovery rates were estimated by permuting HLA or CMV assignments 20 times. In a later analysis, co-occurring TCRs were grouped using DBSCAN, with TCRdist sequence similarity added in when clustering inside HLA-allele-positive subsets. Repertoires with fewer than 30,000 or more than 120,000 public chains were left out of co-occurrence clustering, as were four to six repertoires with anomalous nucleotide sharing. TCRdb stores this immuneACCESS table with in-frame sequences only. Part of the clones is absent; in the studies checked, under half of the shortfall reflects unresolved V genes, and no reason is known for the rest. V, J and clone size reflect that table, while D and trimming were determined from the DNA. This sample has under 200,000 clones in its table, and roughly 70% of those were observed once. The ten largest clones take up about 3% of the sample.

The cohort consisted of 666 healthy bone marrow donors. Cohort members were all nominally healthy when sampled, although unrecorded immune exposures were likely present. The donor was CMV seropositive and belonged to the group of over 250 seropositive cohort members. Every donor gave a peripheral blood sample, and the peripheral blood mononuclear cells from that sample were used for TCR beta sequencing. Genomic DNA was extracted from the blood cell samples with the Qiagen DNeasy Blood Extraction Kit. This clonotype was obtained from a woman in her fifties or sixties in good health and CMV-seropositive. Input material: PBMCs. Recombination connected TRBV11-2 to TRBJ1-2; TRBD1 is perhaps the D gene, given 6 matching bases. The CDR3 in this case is CASTGDIANYGYTF. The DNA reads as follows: TGTGCCAGCACCGGGGACATTGCTAACTATGGCTACACCTTC.